This TCR beta chain was retrieved from a study of identical twins. The germline gives CDR1 SGHRS, CDR2 YFSETQ. CDR3 length: 14 amino acids. V was shortened by 4 bases and J by 6 bases, with 14 bases between the two germline ends. Template switching created a universal primer site, and the cDNA included unique molecular identifiers. Via MiXCR, TCRdb re-called the 5' RACE reads, giving one row per CDR3 protein. The repertoire holds around 680,000 distinct CDR3 sequences, with over 8.5% as singletons. This clonotype was seen at least ten times. Antigen: not known. Study-level findings and limits: Twin pairs' shared out-of-frame alpha sequences were enriched in low generation probability.

This sample also belongs to another study, concerning yellow fever vaccine responses in identical twins. That report adds: Reportedly, the response of twins' T cells to the vaccine seemed partly convergent, partly personalized.

The genes are TRBV5-1 and TRBJ2-1; tentative D call: TRBD2 (6 bases). Sample: PBMCs. The source is a young woman in good health. The CDR3 sequence is CASSPFPGGNEQFF. In nucleotides, the CDR3 is TGCGCCAGCAGCCCTTTTCCCGGGGGCAATGAGCAGTTCTTC. Drawing the rest from reference TRBV5-1 and TRBJ2-1, the complete variable domain is KAGVTQTPRYLIKTRGQQVTLSCSPISGHRSVSWYQQTPGQGLQFLFEYFSETQRNKGNFPGRFSGRQFSNSRSEMNVSTLELGDSALYLCASSPFPGGNEQFFGPGTRLTVL.